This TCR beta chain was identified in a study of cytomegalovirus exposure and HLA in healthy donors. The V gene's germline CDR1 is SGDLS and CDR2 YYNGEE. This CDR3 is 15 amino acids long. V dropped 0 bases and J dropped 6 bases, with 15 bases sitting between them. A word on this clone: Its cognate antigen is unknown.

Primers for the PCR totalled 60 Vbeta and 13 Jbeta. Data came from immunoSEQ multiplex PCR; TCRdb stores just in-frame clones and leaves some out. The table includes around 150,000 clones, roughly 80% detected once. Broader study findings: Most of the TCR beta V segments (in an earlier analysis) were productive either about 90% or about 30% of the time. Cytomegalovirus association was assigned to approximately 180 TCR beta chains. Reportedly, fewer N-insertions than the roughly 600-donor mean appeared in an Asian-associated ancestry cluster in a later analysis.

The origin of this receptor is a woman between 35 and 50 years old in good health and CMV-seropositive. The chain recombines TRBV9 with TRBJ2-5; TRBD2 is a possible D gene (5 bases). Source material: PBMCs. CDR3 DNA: TGTGCCAGCAGCGTAGCAACGAGTGGAGGACAGACCCAGTACTTC. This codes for CASSVATSGGQTQYF. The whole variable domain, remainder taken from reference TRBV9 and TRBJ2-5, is DSGVTQTPKHLITATGQRVTLRCSPRSGDLSVYWYQQSLDQGLQFLIQYYNGEERAKGNILERFSAQQFPDLHSELNLSSLELGDSALYFCASSVATSGGQTQYFGPGTRLLVL.